A single sample is the source of the 22 T cell receptor beta chains below, sequenced in a study of Tregs in tolerant kidney transplant recipients (dated by TCRdb to the late 2010s). Related donors were used in the transplants with nonmyeloablative bone marrow transplantation, and mixed chimerism was transient in the human trials. The library relied on the immunoSEQ multiplex PCR assay. TCRdb holds this immuneACCESS table with in-frame rearrangements only. Some clones are missing; in checked studies, unresolved V genes explain under half, and the rest has no known cause. The table for this sample lists tens of thousands of clones; over 85% of them were counted only once. Clones ranked in the top ten supply roughly 1.7% of the sample. The input for sequencing was CD4+ T cells from blood (PBMCs), taken 12 months after the transplant. The source is a human patient who received a combined kidney and bone marrow transplant. In patients who had a transplant, some T cells may come from the graft donor.

V gene TRBV12-5 combines with J gene TRBJ2-2, with 8 bases that match TRBD2. Per germline, CDR1 LGHNT and CDR2 FRNRAP. CDR3 length: 17 residues. The V segment lost 1 base and the J segment 2 bases; nucleotides outside the gene matches: 6. The chain's CDR3 is CASGLAPGLGNTGELFF. The CDR3 bases are TGTGCTAGTGGTTTGGCCCCGGGACTAGGAAACACCGGGGAGCTGTTTTTT.

In its sample, this clone was seen once. This rearrangement joins TRBV18 to TRBJ1-1; D uncertain. The germline V and J ends were trimmed by 3 bases and 7 bases, with 9 bases remaining between them. Germline assignment: CDR1 KGHSH and CDR2 LQKENI. The CDR3 is 12 residues long. Here the CDR3 reads CASSPSGGEAFF. In DNA form, the CDR3 reads TGTGCCAGCTCACCTTCCGGCGGTGAAGCTTTCTTT.

This clone was recorded only once. The V call is TRBV6-5, the J call TRBJ2-2; D unclear. V lost 2 bases and J 5 bases, leaving 6 bases between the germline ends. The CDR3 contains 13 residues. CDR1 and CDR2 (germline): MNHEY, SVGAGI. In nucleotides, the CDR3 is TGTGCCAGCAGTTACCCCGGGACCGGGGAGCTGTTTTTT. Amino acid sequence: CASSYPGTGELFF.

The V call is TRBV18, the J call TRBJ1-2; the match to TRBD1 covers 8 bases. CDR1 KGHSH and CDR2 LQKENI come from the germline V gene. Germline trimming cut 3 bases from V and 4 bases from J; bases unmatched to any gene: 13. CDR3 length: 17 residues. In nucleotides, the CDR3 is TGTGCCAGCTCACCTGGTTGGACAGGGAGTCTCCTCTATGGCTACACCTTC. Its protein is CASSPGWTGSLLYGYTF.

The table lists this clone with a count of one. The V call is TRBV18, the J call TRBJ2-3; 7 bases line up with TRBD1. Per the germline V gene, CDR1 is KGHSH and CDR2 is LQKENI. With V trimmed by 4 bases and J by 4 bases, 8 bases remained unmatched. CDR3 length: 15 amino acids. Here the CDR3 DNA reads TGTGCCAGCTCACGGGACAGACCGCACCCAGATACGCAGTATTTT. This translates into CASSRDRPHPDTQYF.

The CDR3, as DNA: TGTGCTAGTGGTTTGGTACTAGGGGCAGGGGGTCTATCTAGCGATGGCTACACCTTC. The encoded protein is CASGLVLGAGGLSSDGYTF. The V and J genes are TRBV12-5 and TRBJ1-2; TRBD1 agrees at 7 bases. V was clipped by 0 bases and J by 6 bases; unmatched bases: 19. This CDR3 has 19 residues. Germline V gene lookup returns CDR1 LGHNT and CDR2 FRNRAP. Drawing the rest from reference TRBV12-5 and TRBJ1-2, the complete variable domain is DARVTQTPRHKVTEMGQEVTMRCQPILGHNTVFWYRQTMMQGLELLAYFRNRAPLDDSGMPKDRFSAEMPDATLATLKIQPSEPRDSAVYFCASGLVLGAGGLSSDGYTFGSGTRLTVV.

This chain connects TRBV19 to TRBJ1-1; 10 nucleotides align to TRBD1. The CDR3 is made up of 13 amino acids. The V segment lost 6 bases and the J segment 6 bases; nucleotides outside the gene matches: 4. The germline CDR1 and CDR2 sequences are LNHDA and SQIVND (reference sequence). This CDR3 reads CASSIGQGAEAFF. For the CDR3, the DNA is TGTGCCAGTAGCATTGGACAGGGGGCTGAAGCTTTCTTT.

This chain uses TRBV4-1 with TRBJ2-7; D perhaps matches TRBD2 (5 bases). CDR1 is MGHRA, CDR2 YSYEKL, per germline. Trimming stripped 1 base from V and 4 bases from J, with 23 bases between. CDR3 size: 18 residues. DNA of the CDR3: TGCGCCAGCAGCCAAGGCCCCTTCATGTCAAGCGGAACGTACGAGCAGTACTTC. Protein sequence: CASSQGPFMSSGTYEQYF.

The chain recombines TRBV7-6 with TRBJ2-2; 12 bases match TRBD1. The V segment lost 5 bases and the J segment 3 bases; nucleotides outside the gene matches: 13. The germline V gene has CDR1 SGHVS and CDR2 FNYEAQ. CDR3 length: 19 residues. The chain's CDR3 is CASSRDRGRDYLDTGELFF. For the CDR3, the DNA is TGTGCCAGCAGCCGGGACAGGGGGCGCGACTATTTGGACACCGGGGAGCTGTTTTTT.

The V call is TRBV7-2, the J call TRBJ2-1; 10 bases map to TRBD2. CDR1 and CDR2 (germline): SGHTA, FQGNSA. This CDR3 comprises 15 residues. V shed 4 bases and J 9 bases; nucleotides not matched to a gene: 9. The CDR3 DNA reads as TGTGCCAGCAGCTACCTAGCGGGGGATAGGGGTGAGCAGTTCTTC. The encoded protein is CASSYLAGDRGEQFF.

The rearrangement links TRBV19 to TRBJ1-1, with D possibly matching TRBD1 (5 bases). Germline V gene lookup returns CDR1 LNHDA and CDR2 SQIVND (reference sequence). The CDR3 loop spans 13 amino acids. Trimming pared 5 bases from V and 2 bases from J, leaving 9 bases between. The CDR3 region has the DNA TGTGCCAGTAGTTACACAGGAAACACTGAAGCTTTCTTT. Translated, it gives CASSYTGNTEAFF.

The V call is TRBV28, the J call TRBJ2-5, with D unresolved. Germline V gene lookup returns CDR1 MDHEN and CDR2 SYDVKM. Deletions cut 6 bases from V and 1 base from J, with 15 bases between. The CDR3 runs 15 residues. For the CDR3, the DNA is TGTGCCAGCAGCCGACTGTTATTACGCCAAGAGACCCAGTACTTC. It codes for CASSRLLLRQETQYF.

The chain recombines TRBV29-1 with TRBJ2-7; perhaps TRBD1 as D (6 bases). This CDR3 has 17 residues. The V end was cut by 3 bases, the J end by 4 bases, with 25 bases between. Per the germline V gene, CDR1 is SQVTM and CDR2 is ANQGSEA. CDR3 amino acids: CSVENSRGRGGTYEQYF. In DNA form, the CDR3 reads TGCAGCGTTGAGAACAGTAGAGGACGAGGTGGGACATACGAGCAGTACTTC.

The chain employs TRBV5-1 and TRBJ1-2; 9 bases line up with TRBD1. Per the germline V gene, CDR1 is SGHRS and CDR2 is YFSETQ. This CDR3 contains 14 residues. The V and J ends lost 4 bases and 6 bases, in that order; junction bases with no gene match: 7. This chain's CDR3 is CASSLLQGAHGYTF. CDR3 DNA: TGCGCCAGCAGCCTCTTACAGGGGGCACATGGCTACACCTTC.

The chain joins TRBV4-3 to TRBJ2-3; tentative D call: TRBD1 (5 bases). Per germline, CDR1 LGHNA and CDR2 YSLEER. The CDR3 loop spans 16 amino acids. V was shortened by 0 bases and J by 6 bases, with 16 bases between the two germline ends. DNA for the CDR3: TGCGCCAGCAGCCAAGATTGGAACAGGAGAGGCGATACGCAGTATTTT. This gives the protein CASSQDWNRRGDTQYF.

V usage is TRBV11-2 and J usage is TRBJ1-5, with no clear D. The ends were cut back, 0 bases at V and 6 bases at J, with 9 bases in the middle. There are 14 residues in the CDR3. The germline V gene encodes CDR1 SGHAT and CDR2 FQNNGV. CDR3 loop: CASSLDRVSQPQHF. For the CDR3, the DNA is TGTGCCAGCAGCTTAGATCGGGTGAGTCAGCCCCAGCATTTT.

This sequence joins TRBV7-9 and TRBJ2-7; 8 bases agree with TRBD1. V trimming: 1 base; J trimming: 5 bases; junction bases outside the gene matches: 4. CDR3 length: 14 residues. Germline loops: CDR1 SEHNR, CDR2 FQNEAQ (reference sequence). The CDR3 here is CASSLGTGLDEQYF. CDR3 coding DNA: TGTGCCAGCAGCTTAGGGACAGGGCTCGACGAGCAGTACTTC. Full variable domain (remainder filled in from reference TRBV7-9 and TRBJ2-7): DTGVSQNPRHKITKRGQNVTFRCDPISEHNRLYWYRQTLGQGPEFLTYFQNEAQLEKSRLLSDRFSAERPKGSFSTLEIQRTEQGDSAMYLCASSLGTGLDEQYFGPGTRLTVT.

CDR3 amino acids: CASRLARTDTQYF. The CDR3 DNA is TGTGCCAGCAGGCTAGCGCGCACAGATACGCAGTATTTT. The V call is TRBV11-3, the J call TRBJ2-3; TRBD2 is a possible D gene (6 bases). V was shortened by 6 bases and J by 1 base, with 8 bases between the two germline ends. CDR1 and CDR2 from the germline V gene are SGHNT and YENEEA. The CDR3 is made up of 13 amino acids.

The chain carries TRBV9 and TRBJ1-1; 7 bases match TRBD1. With V trimmed by 0 bases and J by 4 bases, 3 bases remained unmatched. This CDR3 region has 14 residues. Per the germline V gene, CDR1 is SGDLS and CDR2 is YYNGEE. The CDR3 DNA follows: TGTGCCAGCAGCGTAGTCACAGGGGCCACTGAAGCTTTCTTT. Its translation is CASSVVTGATEAFF. Full variable domain (rest looked up from reference TRBV9 and TRBJ1-1): DSGVTQTPKHLITATGQRVTLRCSPRSGDLSVYWYQQSLDQGLQFLIQYYNGEERAKGNILERFSAQQFPDLHSELNLSSLELGDSALYFCASSVVTGATEAFFGQGTRLTVV.

The chain employs TRBV4-1 and TRBJ2-1; 8 bases line up with TRBD2. The V segment lost 1 base and the J segment 4 bases; nucleotides outside the gene matches: 6. The CDR3 is 16 amino acids. Germline lookup yields CDR1 MGHRA and CDR2 YSYEKL. The CDR3 region is CASSQAAGVDYNEQFF. The CDR3 DNA follows: TGCGCCAGCAGCCAAGCAGCGGGAGTCGATTACAATGAGCAGTTCTTC.

The chain couples TRBV7-2 to TRBJ2-5; D is possibly TRBD1 (5 bases). The V gene's germline CDR1 is SGHTA and CDR2 FQGNSA. The ends were cut back, 6 bases at V and 5 bases at J, with 13 bases in the middle. The CDR3 runs 13 residues. The CDR3 DNA reads TGTGCCAGCAGGAATAGGGGTCGGGAGACCCAGTACTTC. Translated: CASRNRGRETQYF.

The chain links TRBV6-1 to TRBJ2-3, with 8 bases that match TRBD1. The V and J ends lost 4 bases and 5 bases, in that order; junction bases with no gene match: 5. Germline V CDR1 and CDR2: MNHNS, SASEGT. This CDR3 spans 14 amino acids. CDR3 sequence reads: CASSVRRGRDTQYF. Here the CDR3 DNA reads TGTGCCAGCAGTGTCCGCAGGGGGCGAGATACGCAGTATTTT.